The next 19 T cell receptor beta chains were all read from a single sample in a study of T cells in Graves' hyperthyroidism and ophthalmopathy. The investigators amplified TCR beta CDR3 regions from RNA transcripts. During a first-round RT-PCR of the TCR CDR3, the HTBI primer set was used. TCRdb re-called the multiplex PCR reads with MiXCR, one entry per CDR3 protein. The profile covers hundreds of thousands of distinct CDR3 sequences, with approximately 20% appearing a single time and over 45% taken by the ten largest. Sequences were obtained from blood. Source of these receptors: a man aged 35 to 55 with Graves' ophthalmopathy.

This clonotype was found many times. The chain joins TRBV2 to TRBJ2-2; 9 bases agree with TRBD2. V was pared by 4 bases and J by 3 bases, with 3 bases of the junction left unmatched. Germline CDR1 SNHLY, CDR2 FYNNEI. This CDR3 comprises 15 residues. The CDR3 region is CASSVERGDTGELFF. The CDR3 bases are TGTGCCAGCAGTGTGGAGCGGGGGGACACCGGGGAGCTGTTTTTT.

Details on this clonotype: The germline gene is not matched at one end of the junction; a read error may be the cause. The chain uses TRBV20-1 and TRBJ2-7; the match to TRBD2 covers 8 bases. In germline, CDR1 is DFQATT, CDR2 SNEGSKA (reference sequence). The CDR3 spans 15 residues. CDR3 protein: CRARAAGLAGGEQYF. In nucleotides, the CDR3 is TGCCGTGCTAGAGCAGCAGGGCTAGCGGGTGGCGAGCAGTACTTC.

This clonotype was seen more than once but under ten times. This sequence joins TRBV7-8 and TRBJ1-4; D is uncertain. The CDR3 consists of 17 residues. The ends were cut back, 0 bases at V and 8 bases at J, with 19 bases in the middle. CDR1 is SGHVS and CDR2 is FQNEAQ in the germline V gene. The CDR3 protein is CASSLARPPGVKEKLFF. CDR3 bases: TGTGCCAGCAGCTTAGCGAGGCCCCCTGGGGTGAAAGAAAAACTGTTTTTT.

CDR3 in amino acids: CACFPGLGGKQTQYF. For the CDR3, the DNA is TGTGCCTGCTTCCCTGGACTAGGAGGCAAACAGACCCAGTACTTC. This chain joins TRBV30 and TRBJ2-5; 7 nucleotides align to TRBD2. This CDR3 has 15 residues. Germline assignment: CDR1 GTSNPN and CDR2 SVGIG (reference sequence). Trimming took 6 bases from V and 6 from J; bases not matched to a gene: 16.

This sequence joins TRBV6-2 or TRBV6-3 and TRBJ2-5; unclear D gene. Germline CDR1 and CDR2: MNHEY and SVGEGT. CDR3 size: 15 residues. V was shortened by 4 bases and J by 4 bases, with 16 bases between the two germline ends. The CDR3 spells CASSSRRRTGETQYF. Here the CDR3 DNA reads TGTGCCAGCAGTTCCCGTAGACGGACGGGAGAGACCCAGTACTTC.

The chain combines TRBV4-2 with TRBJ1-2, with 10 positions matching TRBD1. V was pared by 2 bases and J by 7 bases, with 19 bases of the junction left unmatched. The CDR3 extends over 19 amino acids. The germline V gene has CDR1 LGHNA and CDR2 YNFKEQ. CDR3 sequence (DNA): TGTGCCAGCAGCCAACAATCGGGCGGGACAGGGGCAGGGGTAGGTGGCTACACCTTC. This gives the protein CASSQQSGGTGAGVGGYTF.

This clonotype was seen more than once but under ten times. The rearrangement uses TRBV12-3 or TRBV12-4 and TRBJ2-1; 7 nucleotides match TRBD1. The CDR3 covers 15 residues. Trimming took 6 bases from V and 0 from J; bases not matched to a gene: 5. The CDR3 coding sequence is TGTGCCAGCAGCACCACAGGGGTCTCCTACAATGAGCAGTTCTTC. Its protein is CASSTTGVSYNEQFF.

CDR3 in amino acids: CASSATANYGYTF. For the CDR3, the DNA is TGCGCCAGCAGTGCAACAGCTAACTATGGCTACACCTTC. J is TRBJ1-2 and V is TRBV10-2, with D unclear. CDR3 length equals 13 residues. The V gene lost 4 bases and the J gene lost 0 bases, with 6 bases spanning the gap. Germline CDR1 and CDR2: WSHSY and SAAADI.

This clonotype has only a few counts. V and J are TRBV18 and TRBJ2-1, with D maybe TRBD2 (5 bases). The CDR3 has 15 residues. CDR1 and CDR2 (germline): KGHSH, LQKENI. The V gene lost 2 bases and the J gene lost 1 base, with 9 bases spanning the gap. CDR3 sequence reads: CASSPGSGSYNEQFF. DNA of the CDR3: TGTGCCAGCTCACCAGGGAGCGGATCCTACAATGAGCAGTTCTTC. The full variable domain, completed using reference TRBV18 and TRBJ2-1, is NAGVMQNPRHLVRRRGQEARLRCSPMKGHSHVYWYRQLPEEGLKFMVYLQKENIIDESGMPKERFSAEFPKEGPSILRIQQVVRGDSAAYFCASSPGSGSYNEQFFGPGTRLTVL.

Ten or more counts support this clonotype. The chain's CDR3 is CASSLAARANYGYTF. CDR3 coding DNA: TGTGCCAGCAGCCTGGCCGCCAGGGCAAACTATGGCTACACCTTC. The V and J genes are TRBV3-1 and TRBJ1-2; TRBD1 is a possible D gene (5 bases). With 4 bases removed from V and 2 bases from J, the gap between germline ends came to 14 bases. Per the germline V gene, CDR1 is LGHDT and CDR2 is YNNKEL (reference sequence). CDR3 size: 15 residues.

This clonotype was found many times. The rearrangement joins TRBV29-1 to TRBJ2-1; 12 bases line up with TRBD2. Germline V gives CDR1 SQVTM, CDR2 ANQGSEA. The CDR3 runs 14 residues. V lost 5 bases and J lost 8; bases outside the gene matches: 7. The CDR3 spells CSVFATSGRHEQFF. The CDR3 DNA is TGCAGCGTTTTCGCGACTAGCGGGAGACATGAGCAGTTCTTC.

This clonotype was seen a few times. The CDR3 DNA reads as TGTGCCAGCAATGAGGGAGCCAAAAACATTCAGTACTTC. Its protein is CASNEGAKNIQYF. The chain links TRBV12-3 or TRBV12-4 to TRBJ2-4; D might be TRBD2 (5 bases). Trimming shortened V by 7 bases and J by 0 bases, and 7 bases separated the two germline ends. The CDR3 is 13 residues long.

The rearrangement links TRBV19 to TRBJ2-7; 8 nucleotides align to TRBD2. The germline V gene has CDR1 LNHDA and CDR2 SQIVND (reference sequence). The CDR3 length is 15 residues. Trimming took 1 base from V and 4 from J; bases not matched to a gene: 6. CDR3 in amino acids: CASSIVRGGRYEQYF. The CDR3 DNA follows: TGTGCCAGTAGTATAGTTCGGGGGGGCAGGTACGAGCAGTACTTC.

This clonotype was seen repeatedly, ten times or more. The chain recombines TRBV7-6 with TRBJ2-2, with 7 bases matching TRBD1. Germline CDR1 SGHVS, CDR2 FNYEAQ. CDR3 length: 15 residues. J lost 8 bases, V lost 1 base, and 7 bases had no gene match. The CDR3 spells CASSLGTGVSGELFF. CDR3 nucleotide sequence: TGTGCCAGCAGCTTAGGGACAGGAGTGTCTGGGGAGCTGTTTTTT.

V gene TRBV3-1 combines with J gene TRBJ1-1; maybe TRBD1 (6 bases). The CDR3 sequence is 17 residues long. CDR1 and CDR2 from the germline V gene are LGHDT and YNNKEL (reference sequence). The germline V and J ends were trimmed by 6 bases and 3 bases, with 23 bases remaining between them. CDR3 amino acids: CASSLRGRGRADTEAFF. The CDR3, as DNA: TGTGCCAGCAGTCTCCGGGGGCGCGGGCGGGCGGACACTGAAGCTTTCTTT.

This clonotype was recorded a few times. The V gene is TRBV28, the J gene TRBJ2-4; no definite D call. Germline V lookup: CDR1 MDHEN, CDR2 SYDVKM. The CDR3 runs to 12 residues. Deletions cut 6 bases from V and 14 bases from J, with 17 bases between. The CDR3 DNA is TGTGCCAGCAGCTCGATTGGGGAATCGGAGTACTTC. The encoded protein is CASSSIGESEYF.

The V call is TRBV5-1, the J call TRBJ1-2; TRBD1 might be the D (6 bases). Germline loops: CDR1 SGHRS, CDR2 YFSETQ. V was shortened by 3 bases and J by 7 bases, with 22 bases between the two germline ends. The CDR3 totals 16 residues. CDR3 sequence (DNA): TGCGCCAGCAGCTGGGCGGGGGCGCTTTTTTCTGGTGGCTACACCTTC. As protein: CASSWAGALFSGGYTF.

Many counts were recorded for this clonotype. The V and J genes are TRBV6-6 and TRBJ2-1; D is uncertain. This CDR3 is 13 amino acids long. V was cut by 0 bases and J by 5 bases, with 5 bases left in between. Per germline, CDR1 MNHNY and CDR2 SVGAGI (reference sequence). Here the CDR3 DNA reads TGTGCCAGCAGTTACTCGGGGAACAATGAGCAGTTCTTC. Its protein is CASSYSGNNEQFF.

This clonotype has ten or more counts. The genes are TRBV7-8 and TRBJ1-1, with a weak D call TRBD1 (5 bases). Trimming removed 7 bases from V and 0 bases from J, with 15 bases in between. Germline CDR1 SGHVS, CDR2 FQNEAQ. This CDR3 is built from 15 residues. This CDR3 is CASNSDGALNTEAFF. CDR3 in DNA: TGTGCCAGCAACTCCGACGGGGCCTTGAACACTGAAGCTTTCTTT.